The 7 T cell receptor beta chains below all came from one sample that was sequenced in a study of T cell repertoires in cytomegalovirus infection (dated by TCRdb to the late 2010s). The sequencer listed for this sample is Illumina HiSeq 1500. Clones were called with MiXCR by TCRdb after fastp trimmed the public reads at Q25, and only in-frame beta chains were retained. Duplicate CDR3 protein sequences are folded into a single record with the most common DNA and genes. For this sample there are around 350,000 distinct CDR3 sequences; 15% to 20% appear just once. Around 9.3% of the sample rests with the top ten. Sequencing was done on a sample of PBMCs. The receptor source for this set is a human donor in good health (CMV status not recorded). Some clones in this sample may be carry-over from other donors' samples.

In this sample, this clonotype turned up a few times. This sequence joins TRBV2 and TRBJ2-1; D ambiguous. CDR3 size: 13 residues. The V and J ends lost 5 bases and 10 bases respectively, with 15 bases between them. Germline CDR1 is SNHLY and CDR2 is FYNNEI. The CDR3 sequence: CASSPERNMEQFF. CDR3 bases: TGTGCCAGCAGTCCAGAACGGAACATGGAGCAGTTCTTC.

This clonotype occurred a few times. J is TRBJ1-5 and V is TRBV7-2; perhaps TRBD1 as D (6 bases). The V gene lost 2 bases and the J gene lost 9 bases, with 14 bases spanning the gap. This CDR3 has 14 residues. Germline values: CDR1 SGHTA, CDR2 FQGNSA. This chain's CDR3 is CASSLRGGGGPQHF. The CDR3 nucleotides read TGTGCCAGCAGCTTACGGGGGGGGGGCGGGCCCCAGCATTTT.

In its sample, this clonotype was seen a few times. The chain links TRBV4-2 to TRBJ2-1, with a tentative D call TRBD1 (6 bases). The CDR3 is 14 residues long. CDR1 is LGHNA and CDR2 is YNFKEQ in the germline V gene. Trimming shortened V by 0 bases and J by 8 bases, and 11 bases separated the two germline ends. This CDR3 reads CASSQDPKGDEQFF. In nucleotides, the CDR3 is TGTGCCAGCAGCCAAGATCCAAAGGGGGATGAGCAGTTCTTC.

The chain has TRBV19 and TRBJ2-5, with D hard to call. The CDR3 is 15 amino acids. Trimming shortened V by 5 bases and J by 6 bases, and 19 bases separated the two germline ends. Germline CDR1 and CDR2: LNHDA and SQIVND (reference sequence). The chain's CDR3 is CASSLSVETRKTQYF. In DNA, the CDR3 is TGTGCCAGTAGTTTATCGGTGGAGACTCGGAAGACCCAGTACTTC.

This sequence joins TRBV4-1 and TRBJ1-1; D remains unclear. Germline loops: CDR1 MGHRA, CDR2 YSYEKL. The V end was cut by 5 bases, the J end by 10 bases, with 20 bases between. The CDR3 extends over 14 amino acids. The CDR3 protein is CASSSRGRAGGAFF. In DNA, the CDR3 is TGCGCCAGCAGCTCCCGCGGGAGGGCAGGTGGAGCTTTCTTT.

The chain links TRBV5-1 to TRBJ2-1; TRBD2 matches at 9 bases. J was trimmed by 3 bases and V by 0 bases; bases with no gene match: 4. There are 16 residues in the CDR3. Germline assignment: CDR1 SGHRS and CDR2 YFSETQ. As DNA, the CDR3 is TGCGCCAGCAGCTTGGTAGCGGGAGTGGGCTACAATGAGCAGTTCTTC. Encoded protein: CASSLVAGVGYNEQFF.

About this clonotype: It may be a read error: a sequence one base away is much more abundant. CDR3 nucleotide sequence: TGTGCCATCAGTGAAAGTCAGGGGGACACTGAAGATTTCTTT. Translating it yields CAISESQGDTEDFF. The rearrangement links TRBV10-3 to TRBJ1-1; 7 bases agree with TRBD1. Germline values: CDR1 ENHRY, CDR2 SYGVKD. There are 14 residues in the CDR3.